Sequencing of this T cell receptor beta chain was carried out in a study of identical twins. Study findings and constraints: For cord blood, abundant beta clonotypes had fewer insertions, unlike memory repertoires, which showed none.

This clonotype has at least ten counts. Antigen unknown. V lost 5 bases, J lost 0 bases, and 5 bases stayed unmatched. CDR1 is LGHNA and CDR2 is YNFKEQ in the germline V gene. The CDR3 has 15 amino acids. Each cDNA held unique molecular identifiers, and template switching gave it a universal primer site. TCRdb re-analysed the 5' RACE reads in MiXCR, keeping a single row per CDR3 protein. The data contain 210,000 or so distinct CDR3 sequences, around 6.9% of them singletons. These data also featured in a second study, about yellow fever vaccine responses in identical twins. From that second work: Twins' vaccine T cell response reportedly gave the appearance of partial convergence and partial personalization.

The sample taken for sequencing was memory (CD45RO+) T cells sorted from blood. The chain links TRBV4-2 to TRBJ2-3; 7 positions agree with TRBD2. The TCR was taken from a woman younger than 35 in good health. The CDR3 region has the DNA TGTGCCAGCAGCTCGAAAGCGGGGAGCACAGATACGCAGTATTTT. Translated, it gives CASSSKAGSTDTQYF.